The 32 T cell receptor beta chains presented below share a single source sample, sequenced in a study of blood T cell repertoires in COVID-19. Assay: immunoSEQ multiplex PCR; the TCRdb copy retains only in-frame clones and omits some. Counted here are around 260,000 clones, approximately 85% occurring once; the ten biggest clones make up 4.3%. The material sequenced was PBMCs or T cells enriched from blood (not recorded which). These receptors all stem from a woman aged 25-40 years who had recovered from COVID-19.

The chain has TRBV27 and TRBJ1-4; perhaps TRBD1 as D (6 bases). Germline assignment: CDR1 MNHEY and CDR2 SMNVEV (reference sequence). The germline V and J ends were trimmed by 6 bases and 4 bases, with 12 bases remaining between them. The CDR3 is 14 residues long. The CDR3 DNA sequence: TGTGCCAGCAGATACAGGGATGGTAATGAAAAACTGTTTTTT. Translation gives CASRYRDGNEKLFF.

The rearrangement uses TRBV7-9 and TRBJ2-3, with D maybe TRBD2 (6 bases). This CDR3 comprises 16 residues. V was cut by 8 bases and J by 0 bases, with 18 bases left in between. Germline-derived CDR1 and CDR2 are SEHNR and FQNEAQ (reference sequence). CDR3 DNA sequence: TGTGCCAGCGCGGAGGTCGGCGGGAAAAGCACAGATACGCAGTATTTT. As protein: CASAEVGGKSTDTQYF.

This clone was observed a handful of times. J is TRBJ1-4 and V is TRBV5-1; D ambiguous. CDR3 length equals 15 residues. CDR1 SGHRS and CDR2 YFSETQ come from the germline V gene. The V gene lost 4 bases and the J gene lost 8 bases, with 18 bases spanning the gap. CDR3 residues: CASSKGQPAGEKLFF. The CDR3 coding sequence is TGCGCCAGCAGCAAGGGCCAGCCGGCGGGCGAAAAACTGTTTTTT.

J is TRBJ2-1 and V is TRBV24-1; D may be TRBD2 (7 bases). Trimming stripped 7 bases from V and 8 bases from J, with 26 bases between. Germline V gives CDR1 KGHDR, CDR2 SFDVKD. The CDR3 extends over 17 amino acids. DNA of the CDR3: TGTGCCACCAGCCTCCGACGGGGGGCGAAGGGTTCGGATGAGCAGTTCTTC. Amino acid sequence: CATSLRRGAKGSDEQFF.

This clone was found once. The chain links TRBV25-1 to TRBJ2-7; 9 nucleotides match TRBD1. Looked up from germline, CDR1 is MGHDK and CDR2 is SYGVNS. V dropped 4 bases and J dropped 0; count of bases not matched to a gene: 4. The CDR3 consists of 15 residues. This CDR3 is CASSASGQGSYEQYF. CDR3 DNA: TGTGCCAGCAGTGCGTCGGGACAGGGCTCCTACGAGCAGTACTTC.

This clone appeared once. V is TRBV5-1 and J is TRBJ1-6; the match to TRBD1 covers 10 bases. This CDR3 has 17 amino acids. Germline V gene lookup returns CDR1 SGHRS and CDR2 YFSETQ. V was clipped by 2 bases and J by 13 bases; unmatched bases: 15. CDR3 residues: CASSLHSVRDRGHPLHF. In DNA, the CDR3 is TGCGCCAGCAGCTTACACTCCGTCCGGGACAGGGGCCATCCCCTCCACTTT.

This clone was seen many times. The chain uses TRBV11-2 and TRBJ2-7; 9 bases fit TRBD2. The trim removed 6 bases at V and 5 bases at J, leaving 11 bases unmatched. Germline V gene data show CDR1 as SGHAT and CDR2 as FQNNGV. The CDR3 runs to 15 residues. The CDR3 loop is CASSSQRGEMDEQYF. DNA of the CDR3: TGTGCCAGCAGTTCCCAGCGGGGGGAAATGGACGAGCAGTACTTC.

The genes are TRBV6-5 and TRBJ1-5, with D tentatively TRBD1 (6 bases). The V gene lost 6 bases and the J gene lost 1 base, with 13 bases spanning the gap. The CDR3 is 15 amino acids. Germline assignment: CDR1 MNHEY and CDR2 SVGAGI. The CDR3, as DNA: TGTGCCAGCAGCGCAACAGGGAAGAGCAATCAGCCCCAGCATTTT. This codes for CASSATGKSNQPQHF.

The rearrangement joins TRBV6-2 or TRBV6-3 to TRBJ1-2, with D unclear. V was clipped by 0 bases and J by 2 bases, with 7 bases between them. The germline V gene encodes CDR1 MNHEY and CDR2 SVGEGT. There are 14 residues in the CDR3. CDR3 loop: CASSYSPQNYGYTF. The CDR3 bases are TGTGCCAGCAGTTACTCCCCCCAGAACTATGGCTACACCTTC.

This clone was recorded a few times. The chain couples TRBV7-9 to TRBJ2-7; D perhaps matches TRBD1 (6 bases). CDR1 and CDR2 (germline): SEHNR, FQNEAQ (reference sequence). V dropped 5 bases and J dropped 3 bases, with 11 bases sitting between them. The CDR3 loop spans 13 amino acids. CDR3 residues: CASSPADSYEQYF. CDR3 nucleotides: TGTGCCAGCAGCCCTGCGGACAGCTACGAGCAGTACTTC.

The J gene is TRBJ1-6, the V gene TRBV2; unclear D gene. Germline V gene data show CDR1 as SNHLY and CDR2 as FYNNEI. This CDR3 contains 13 residues. V was clipped by 2 bases and J by 7 bases, with 6 bases between them. The CDR3 spells CASSEYENSPLHF. CDR3 nucleotide sequence: TGTGCCAGCAGTGAATATGAGAATTCACCCCTCCACTTT.

This clone was counted a single time. This chain uses TRBV21-1 with TRBJ1-4; TRBD1, the table's D call, lacks a check against the DNA. TRBV21-1 is assigned pseudogene status. This CDR3 region has 15 residues. The CDR3 is CASSAGQTLNEKLFF. CDR3 nucleotide sequence: TGTGCCAGCAGCGCCGGACAGACACTGAATGAAAAACTGTTTTTT.

The table lists this clone with a few counts. V usage is TRBV6-5 and J usage is TRBJ2-7, with D possibly matching TRBD2 (5 bases). V lost 6 bases, J lost 8 bases, and 11 bases lay in between. Germline CDR1 is MNHEY and CDR2 is SVGAGI. The CDR3 spans 11 residues. The CDR3 loop is CASSIEGKQYF. Written as DNA, the CDR3 is TGTGCCAGCAGCATCGAGGGAAAGCAGTACTTC.

This chain links TRBV5-1 with TRBJ1-1; 9 bases map to TRBD1. The CDR3 totals 16 residues. V was pared by 3 bases and J by 5 bases, with 11 bases of the junction left unmatched. Germline lookup yields CDR1 SGHRS and CDR2 YFSETQ. The CDR3 DNA reads TGCGCCAGCAGCTCACTACTACCGGGACAGGGAACTGAAGCTTTCTTT. Translation: CASSSLLPGQGTEAFF.

In this sample, this clone turned up a few times. This chain joins TRBV5-4 and TRBJ2-7; 8 bases are a match to TRBD1. This CDR3 is built from 15 residues. V shed 3 bases and J 0 bases; nucleotides not matched to a gene: 5. Germline values: CDR1 SGHNT, CDR2 YYREEE (reference sequence). CDR3 in DNA: TGTGCCAGCAGCTACAACAGGGGGAGCTCCTACGAGCAGTACTTC. Protein: CASSYNRGSSYEQYF.

The chain combines TRBV7-9 with TRBJ1-6; maybe TRBD1 (5 bases). CDR3 length equals 15 residues. V lost 5 bases and J lost 9, with 17 bases in between. In germline, CDR1 is SEHNR, CDR2 FQNEAQ (reference sequence). CDR3 residues: CASSALARVASPLHF. The CDR3 region has the DNA TGTGCCAGCAGCGCCCTGGCCAGGGTTGCTTCACCCCTCCACTTT.

V gene TRBV7-3 combines with J gene TRBJ2-2; 9 bases fit TRBD1. The germline V gene encodes CDR1 SGHTA and CDR2 FQGTGA. The ends lost 0 bases at V and 6 bases at J; junction bases unmatched: 11. This CDR3 is built from 18 residues. CDR3 in amino acids: CASSLTPSGQGSSGELFF. The CDR3 bases are TGTGCCAGCAGCTTAACCCCATCGGGACAGGGCTCGTCCGGGGAGCTGTTTTTT.

The chain uses TRBV11-3 and TRBJ2-3; TRBD2 might be the D (5 bases). V was shortened by 5 bases and J by 0 bases, with 9 bases between the two germline ends. CDR3 length: 14 residues. The germline gives CDR1 SGHNT, CDR2 YENEEA. The CDR3 sequence: CASSHRTSTDTQYF. The DNA of the CDR3 is TGTGCCAGCAGCCATCGGACTAGCACAGATACGCAGTATTTT.

The J gene is TRBJ2-1, the V gene TRBV19, with D possibly TRBD2 on 5 matching bases. CDR3 length: 12 amino acids. CDR1 is LNHDA, CDR2 SQIVND, per germline (reference sequence). With 3 bases removed from V and 7 bases from J, the gap between germline ends came to 7 bases. The CDR3 nucleotides are TGTGCCAGTAGTATCTGGAGGAATGAGCAGTTCTTC. Translation gives CASSIWRNEQFF.

The V gene is TRBV28, the J gene TRBJ1-2; D possibly corresponds to TRBD1 (5 bases). Trimming removed 5 bases from V and 2 bases from J, with 15 bases in between. Per the germline V gene, CDR1 is MDHEN and CDR2 is SYDVKM. The CDR3 consists of 15 residues. Here the CDR3 reads CASSSGRRGNYGYTF. The CDR3 DNA reads TGTGCCAGCAGTAGTGGCAGGCGGGGGAACTATGGCTACACCTTC.

The V and J genes are TRBV28 and TRBJ2-5; 10 positions match TRBD1. CDR3 length: 19 residues. The V gene's germline CDR1 is MDHEN and CDR2 SYDVKM. Trimming removed 5 bases from V and 2 bases from J; junction bases left unmatched: 17. For the CDR3, the DNA is TGTGCCAGCAGTGCGACAGGGGGCTATCTCTCAAACCATCAAGAGACCCAGTACTTC. Residues: CASSATGGYLSNHQETQYF.

To note about this clone: This same CDR3 is encoded by further DNA sequences in the sample. This chain joins TRBV7-9 and TRBJ2-7, with D unresolved. The V end lost 5 bases, the J end lost 4 bases, and 6 bases lay between the germline ends. This CDR3 has 11 amino acids. Per germline, CDR1 SEHNR and CDR2 FQNEAQ (reference sequence). The CDR3 region is CASSSRYEQYF. Written as DNA, the CDR3 is TGTGCCAGCAGCAGCAGGTACGAGCAGTACTTC.

CDR3 sequence: CASSLLGDSYNEQFF. The DNA of the CDR3 is TGTGCCAGCAGTTTATTAGGGGATTCCTACAATGAGCAGTTCTTC. The chain links TRBV27 to TRBJ2-1; D may be TRBD1 (5 bases). V was cut by 1 base and J by 1 base, with 8 bases left in between. The CDR3 totals 15 residues. Germline values: CDR1 MNHEY, CDR2 SMNVEV (reference sequence).

V is TRBV7-8 and J is TRBJ2-7; tentatively, D is TRBD1 (6 bases). CDR3 size: 14 residues. Germline V CDR1 and CDR2: SGHVS, FQNEAQ. Trimming pared 4 bases from V and 2 bases from J, leaving 12 bases between. The CDR3 region is CASSSTGRAYEQYF. The CDR3 DNA sequence: TGTGCCAGCAGCTCGACAGGCCGAGCCTACGAGCAGTACTTC.

The chain uses TRBV10-2 and TRBJ1-1, with D possibly being TRBD1 (5 bases). V gave up 10 bases and J gave up 1 base, with 13 bases separating them. This CDR3 region has 13 residues. Germline loops: CDR1 WSHSY, CDR2 SAAADI. The CDR3: CATSAGRNTEAFF. CDR3 nucleotides: TGCGCCACATCAGCGGGGCGGAACACTGAAGCTTTCTTT.

The chain uses TRBV7-3 and TRBJ2-1; D ambiguous. With 1 base removed from V and 0 bases from J, the gap between germline ends came to 7 bases. The CDR3 loop spans 15 amino acids. Germline CDR1 reads SGHTA; CDR2 reads FQGTGA. Here the CDR3 reads CASSLSGNSYNEQFF. CDR3 nucleotide sequence: TGTGCCAGCAGCTTAAGCGGAAACTCCTACAATGAGCAGTTCTTC.

The chain recombines TRBV19 with TRBJ2-1; possibly TRBD1 for D (5 bases). V dropped 5 bases and J dropped 6 bases, with 5 bases sitting between them. CDR3 length equals 11 residues. Germline loops: CDR1 LNHDA, CDR2 SQIVND (reference sequence). The CDR3 is CASSDSNEQFF. CDR3 DNA: TGTGCCAGTAGTGACAGCAATGAGCAGTTCTTC.

The chain carries TRBV2 and TRBJ1-3, with 8 positions matching TRBD1. The CDR3 is 15 residues long. Trimming at V came to 7 bases and at J to 4 bases, leaving 9 bases not matched to a gene. Germline CDR1 SNHLY, CDR2 FYNNEI. The CDR3 loop is CASKDRDFRGNTIYF. CDR3 nucleotides: TGTGCCAGCAAGGACAGGGATTTTAGGGGAAACACCATATATTTT.

The chain couples TRBV27 to TRBJ2-1, with 12 bases fitting TRBD2. V shed 6 bases and J 0 bases; nucleotides not matched to a gene: 9. Germline V gene sequence: CDR1 MNHEY, CDR2 SMNVEV (reference sequence). The CDR3 length is 18 residues. CDR3 sequence: CASRLLAGGKSSYNEQFF. The CDR3 nucleotides are TGTGCCAGCAGGCTTCTAGCGGGAGGGAAGAGCTCCTACAATGAGCAGTTCTTC.

V usage is TRBV19 and J usage is TRBJ1-2, with 10 bases identical to TRBD1. The CDR3 contains 15 residues. Germline V CDR1 and CDR2: LNHDA, SQIVND (reference sequence). Losses at the gene ends were 11 bases for V and 8 bases for J; bases not matched to a gene: 17. The CDR3 region has the DNA TGTGCCTCCCTGGGACAGGGGCTCTCAACTGGAGGCTACACCTTC. Protein sequence: CASLGQGLSTGGYTF.

V gene TRBV19 combines with J gene TRBJ1-6; D gene uncertain. Trimming stripped 9 bases from V and 6 bases from J, with 12 bases between. CDR3 size: 13 residues. The germline V gene encodes CDR1 LNHDA and CDR2 SQIVND (reference sequence). The CDR3 loop is CASKQGGNSPLHF. The DNA for the CDR3 is TGTGCCAGCAAACAAGGAGGTAATTCACCCCTCCACTTT. Variable domain in full (rest from reference TRBV19 and TRBJ1-6): DGGITQSPKYLFRKEGQNVTLSCEQNLNHDAMYWYRQDPGQGLRLIYYSQIVNDFQKGDIAEGYSVSREKKESFPLTVTSAQKNPTAFYLCASKQGGNSPLHFGNGTRLTVT.

This chain joins TRBV24-1 and TRBJ1-2; 10 nucleotides line up with TRBD1. CDR3 length: 14 amino acids. V shed 7 bases and J 6 bases; nucleotides not matched to a gene: 7. Germline V CDR1 and CDR2: KGHDR, SFDVKD. CDR3 residues: CATSSGQGMNGYTF. DNA for the CDR3: TGTGCCACCAGCTCGGGACAGGGGATGAATGGCTACACCTTC.